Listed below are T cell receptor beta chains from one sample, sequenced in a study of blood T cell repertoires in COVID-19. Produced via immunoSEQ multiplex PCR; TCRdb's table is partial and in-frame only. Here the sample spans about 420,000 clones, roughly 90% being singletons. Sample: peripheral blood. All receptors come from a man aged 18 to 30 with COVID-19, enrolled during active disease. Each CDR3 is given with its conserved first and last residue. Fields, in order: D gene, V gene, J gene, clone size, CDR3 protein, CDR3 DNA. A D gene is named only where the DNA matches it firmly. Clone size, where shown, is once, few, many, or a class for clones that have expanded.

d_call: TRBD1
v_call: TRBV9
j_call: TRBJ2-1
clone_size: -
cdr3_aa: CASSERRGQGTYNEQFF
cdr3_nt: TGTGCCAGCAGCGAGCGCAGGGGACAGGGGACCTACAATGAGCAGTTCTTC

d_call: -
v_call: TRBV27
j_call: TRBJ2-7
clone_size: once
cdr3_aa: CASAVGVGLASYEQYF
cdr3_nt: TGTGCCAGCGCCGTCGGCGTGGGACTGGCATCCTACGAGCAGTACTTC

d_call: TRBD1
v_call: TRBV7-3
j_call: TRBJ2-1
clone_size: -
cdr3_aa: CASSLQPGGPYNEQFF
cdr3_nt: TGTGCCAGCAGCTTACAACCAGGGGGCCCCTACAATGAGCAGTTCTTC

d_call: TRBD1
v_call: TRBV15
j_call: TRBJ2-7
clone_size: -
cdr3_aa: CATSVDRGSSYEQYF
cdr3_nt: TGTGCCACCAGCGTGGACAGGGGGTCCTCCTACGAGCAGTACTTC

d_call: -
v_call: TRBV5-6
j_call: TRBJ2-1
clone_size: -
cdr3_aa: CASSLALGVSYNEQFF
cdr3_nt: TGTGCCAGCAGCTTGGCGCTTGGAGTCAGTTACAATGAGCAGTTCTTC

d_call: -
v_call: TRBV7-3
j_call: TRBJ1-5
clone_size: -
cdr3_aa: CASSLNSGANQPQHF
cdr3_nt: TGTGCCAGCAGCTTAAATTCAGGGGCGAATCAGCCCCAGCATTTT

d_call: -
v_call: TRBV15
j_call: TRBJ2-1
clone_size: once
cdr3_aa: CATSRDLGGSGFF
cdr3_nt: TGTGCCACCAGCAGAGATCTTGGGGGCTCTGGGTTCTTC

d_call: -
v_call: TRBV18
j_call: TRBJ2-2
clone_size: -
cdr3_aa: CASGGTATGELFF
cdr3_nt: TGTGCCAGCGGCGGGACAGCCACCGGGGAGCTGTTTTTT

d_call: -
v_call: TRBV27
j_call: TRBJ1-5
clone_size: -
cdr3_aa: CASSPRVQPGQPQHF
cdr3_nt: TGTGCCAGCAGTCCCAGGGTTCAACCAGGTCAGCCCCAGCATTTT

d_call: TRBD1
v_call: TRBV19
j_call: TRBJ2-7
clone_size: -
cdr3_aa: CASSIKAGGNSYEQYF
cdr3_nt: TGTGCCAGTAGTATAAAGGCAGGGGGTAACTCCTACGAGCAGTACTTC

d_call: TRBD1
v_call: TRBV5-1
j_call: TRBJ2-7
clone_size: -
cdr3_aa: CASSLEGQGSGEQYF
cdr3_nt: TGCGCCAGCAGCTTGGAGGGACAGGGTTCTGGCGAGCAGTACTTC

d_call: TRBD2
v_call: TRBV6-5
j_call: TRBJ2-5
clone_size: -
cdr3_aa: CASRPSGGAQETQYF
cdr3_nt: TGTGCCAGCCGGCCCAGCGGGGGCGCCCAAGAGACCCAGTACTTC

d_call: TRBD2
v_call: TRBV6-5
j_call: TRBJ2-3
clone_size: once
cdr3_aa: CASSLRGEGTDTQYF
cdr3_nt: TGTGCCAGCAGTTTGCGGGGGGAGGGCACAGATACGCAGTATTTT

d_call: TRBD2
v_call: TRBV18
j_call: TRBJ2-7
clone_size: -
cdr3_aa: CASSPGTIAYEQYF
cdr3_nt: TGTGCCAGCTCACCCGGGACTATAGCCTACGAGCAGTACTTC

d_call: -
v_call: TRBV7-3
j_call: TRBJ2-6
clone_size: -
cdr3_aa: CASSPRSSGANVLTF
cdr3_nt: TGTGCCAGCAGCCCCCGGAGTTCGGGGGCCAACGTCCTGACTTTC

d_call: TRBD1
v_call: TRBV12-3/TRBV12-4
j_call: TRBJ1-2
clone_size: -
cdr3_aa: CASTIDRGYGYTF
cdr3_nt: TGTGCCAGCACTATAGACAGGGGCTATGGCTACACCTTC

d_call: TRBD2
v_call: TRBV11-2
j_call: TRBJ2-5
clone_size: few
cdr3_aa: CASSPAPPGLAGQETQYF
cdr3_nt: TGTGCCAGCAGCCCAGCGCCCCCGGGACTAGCGGGGCAAGAGACCCAGTACTTC

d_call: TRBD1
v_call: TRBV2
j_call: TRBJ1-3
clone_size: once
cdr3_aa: CASRDRAGGNTIYF
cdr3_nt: TGTGCCAGCAGGGACAGGGCGGGCGGAAACACCATATATTTT

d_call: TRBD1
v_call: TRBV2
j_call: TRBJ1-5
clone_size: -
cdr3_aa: CASSRDRNQPQHF
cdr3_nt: TGTGCCAGCAGTCGGGACAGGAATCAGCCCCAGCATTTT

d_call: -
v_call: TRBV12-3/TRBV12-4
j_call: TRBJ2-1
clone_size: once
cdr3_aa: CASSPRLSNEQFF
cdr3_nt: TGTGCCAGCAGTCCCCGACTATCCAATGAGCAGTTCTTC

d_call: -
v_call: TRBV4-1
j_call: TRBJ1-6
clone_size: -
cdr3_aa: CASSQDKRTTEYSPLHF
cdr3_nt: TGCGCCAGCAGCCAAGATAAAAGGACGACAGAGTATTCACCCCTCCACTTT

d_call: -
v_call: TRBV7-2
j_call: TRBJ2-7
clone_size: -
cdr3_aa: CASSLGRQGPYEQYF
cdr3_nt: TGTGCCAGCAGCCTAGGGAGGCAGGGGCCCTACGAGCAGTACTTC

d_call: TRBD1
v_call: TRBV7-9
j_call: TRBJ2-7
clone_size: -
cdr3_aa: CASSLAPGTGNYEQYF
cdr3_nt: TGTGCCAGCAGCCTGGCCCCCGGGACAGGGAACTACGAGCAGTACTTC

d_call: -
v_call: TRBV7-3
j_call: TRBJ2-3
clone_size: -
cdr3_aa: CASSSRGGPADTQYF
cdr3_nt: TGTGCCAGCAGCTCCAGGGGTGGTCCGGCAGATACGCAGTATTTT

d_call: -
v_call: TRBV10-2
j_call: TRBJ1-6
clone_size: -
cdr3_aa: CASSESGTIDSPLHF
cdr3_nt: TGCGCCAGCAGTGAGTCCGGGACAATTGATTCACCCCTCCACTTT

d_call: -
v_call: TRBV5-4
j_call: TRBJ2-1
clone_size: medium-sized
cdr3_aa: CASSLGAGSPYNEQFF
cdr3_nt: TGTGCCAGCAGCTTGGGGGCGGGGAGCCCCTACAATGAGCAGTTCTTC

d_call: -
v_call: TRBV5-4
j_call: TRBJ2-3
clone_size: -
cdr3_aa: CASSLVAGTDTQYF
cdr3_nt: TGTGCCAGCAGCCTGGTAGCGGGCACAGATACGCAGTATTTT

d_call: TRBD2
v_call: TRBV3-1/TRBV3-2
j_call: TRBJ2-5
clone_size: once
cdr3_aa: CASTTGLEETQYF
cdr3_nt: TGTGCCAGCACCACAGGACTAGAAGAGACCCAGTACTTC

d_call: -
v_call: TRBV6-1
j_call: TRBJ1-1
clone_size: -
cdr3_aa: CASSEIDRPRTEAFF
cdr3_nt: TGTGCCAGCAGTGAAATTGACAGACCAAGGACTGAAGCTTTCTTT

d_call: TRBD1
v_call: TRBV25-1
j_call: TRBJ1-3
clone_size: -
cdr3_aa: CASSEPPHRGGDTIYF
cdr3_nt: TGTGCCAGCAGTGAACCCCCCCACAGGGGGGGCGACACCATATATTTT

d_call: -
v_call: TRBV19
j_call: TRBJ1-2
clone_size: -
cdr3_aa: CASSSTVNYGYTF
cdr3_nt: TGTGCCAGTAGTAGCACGGTAAACTATGGCTACACCTTC

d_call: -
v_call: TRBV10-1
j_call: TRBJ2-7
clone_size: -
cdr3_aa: CASSESRGDTYEQYF
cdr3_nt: TGCGCCAGCAGTGAGTCAAGGGGCGACACCTACGAGCAGTACTTC

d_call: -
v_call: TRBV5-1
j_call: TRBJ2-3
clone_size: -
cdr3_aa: CASSLAAGLTDTQYF
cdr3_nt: TGCGCCAGCAGCTTGGCCGCTGGACTAACAGATACGCAGTATTTT

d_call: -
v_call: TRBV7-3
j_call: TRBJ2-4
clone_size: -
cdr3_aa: CASSSMNVRGSLAKNIQYF
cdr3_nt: TGTGCCAGCAGCTCCATGAACGTTCGGGGTTCGCTAGCCAAAAACATTCAGTACTTC

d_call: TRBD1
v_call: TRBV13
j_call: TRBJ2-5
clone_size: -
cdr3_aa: CASSPRQGAEETQYF
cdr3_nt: TGTGCCAGCAGCCCCCGACAGGGGGCCGAAGAGACCCAGTACTTC

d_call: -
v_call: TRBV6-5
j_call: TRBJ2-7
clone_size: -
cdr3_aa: CASSRDGSSYEQYF
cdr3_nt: TGTGCCAGCAGTAGGGACGGGAGCTCCTACGAGCAGTACTTC

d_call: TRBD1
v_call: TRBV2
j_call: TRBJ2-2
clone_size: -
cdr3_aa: CASRETGRGTGELFF
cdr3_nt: TGTGCCAGCAGAGAGACAGGGAGAGGCACCGGGGAGCTGTTTTTT

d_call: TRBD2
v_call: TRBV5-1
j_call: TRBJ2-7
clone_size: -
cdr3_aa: CASSQLAGGPYEQYF
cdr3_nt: TGCGCCAGCAGCCAACTAGCGGGAGGGCCCTACGAGCAGTACTTC

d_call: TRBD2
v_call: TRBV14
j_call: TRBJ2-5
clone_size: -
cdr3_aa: CASSQTPSGWGTQYF
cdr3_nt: TGTGCCAGCAGCCAAACCCCTAGCGGGTGGGGGACCCAGTACTTC

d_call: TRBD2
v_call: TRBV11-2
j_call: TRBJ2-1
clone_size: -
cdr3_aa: CASSLAGGYNEQFF
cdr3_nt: TGTGCCAGCAGCTTAGCGGGGGGTTACAATGAGCAGTTCTTC

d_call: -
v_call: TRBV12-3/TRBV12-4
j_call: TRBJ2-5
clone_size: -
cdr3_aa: CASSLSGKETQYF
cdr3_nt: TGTGCCAGCAGTTTATCGGGAAAGGAGACCCAGTACTTC

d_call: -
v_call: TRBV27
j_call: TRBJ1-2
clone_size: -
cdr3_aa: CASSLMGTPNYGYTF
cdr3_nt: TGTGCCAGCAGTTTAATGGGGACACCTAACTATGGCTACACCTTC